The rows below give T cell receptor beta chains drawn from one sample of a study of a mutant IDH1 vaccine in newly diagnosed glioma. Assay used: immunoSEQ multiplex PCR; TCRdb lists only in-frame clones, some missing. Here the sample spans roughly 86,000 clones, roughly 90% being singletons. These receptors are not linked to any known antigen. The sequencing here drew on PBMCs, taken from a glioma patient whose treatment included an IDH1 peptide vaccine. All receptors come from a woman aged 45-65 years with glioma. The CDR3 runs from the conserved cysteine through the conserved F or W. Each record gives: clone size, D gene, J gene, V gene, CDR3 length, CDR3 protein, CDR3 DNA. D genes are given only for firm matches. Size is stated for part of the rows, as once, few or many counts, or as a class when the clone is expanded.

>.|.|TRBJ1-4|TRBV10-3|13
CAIQQGAGEKLFF
TGTGCCATCCAACAGGGCGCAGGTGAAAAACTGTTTTTT
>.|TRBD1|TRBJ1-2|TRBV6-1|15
CASREGQGGDYGYTF
TGTGCCAGCAGGGAAGGACAGGGGGGGGACTATGGCTACACCTTC
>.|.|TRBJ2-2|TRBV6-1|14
CASINPGNTGELFF
TGTGCCAGCATTAATCCAGGGAACACCGGGGAGCTGTTTTTT
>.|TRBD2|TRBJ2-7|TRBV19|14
CASSMREGPYEQYF
TGTGCCAGTAGTATGAGGGAGGGCCCCTACGAGCAGTACTTC
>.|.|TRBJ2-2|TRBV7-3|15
CASSSMGFAGGELFF
TGTGCCAGCAGCTCAATGGGATTTGCGGGCGGGGAGCTGTTTTTT
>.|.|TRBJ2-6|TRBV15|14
CATSLAFGANVLTF
TGTGCCACCAGCCTTGCCTTTGGGGCCAACGTCCTGACTTTC
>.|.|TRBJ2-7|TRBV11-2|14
CASSLRRGQGEQYF
TGTGCCAGCAGCTTGAGGAGGGGTCAGGGGGAGCAGTACTTC
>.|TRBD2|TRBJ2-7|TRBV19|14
CASSNERESAEQYF
TGTGCCAGTAGTAACGAGCGGGAGTCGGCCGAGCAGTACTTC
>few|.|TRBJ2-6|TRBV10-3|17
CAISASTGSSGANVLTF
TGTGCCATCAGTGCCTCGACAGGATCCTCTGGGGCCAACGTCCTGACTTTC
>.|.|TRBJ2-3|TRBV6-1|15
CASSEPDMGTDTQYF
TGTGCCAGCAGTGAACCGGACATGGGCACAGATACGCAGTATTTT
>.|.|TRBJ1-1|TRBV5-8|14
CASMDGAGATEAFF
TGTGCCAGCATGGACGGTGCGGGGGCCACTGAAGCTTTCTTT
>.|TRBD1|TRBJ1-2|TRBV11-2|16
CASSRQGLELSYGYTF
TGTGCCAGCAGTCGACAGGGCCTCGAACTTTCCTATGGCTACACCTTC
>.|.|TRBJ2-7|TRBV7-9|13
CASSSSRDYEQYF
TGTGCCAGCAGCTCTTCCAGGGACTACGAGCAGTACTTC
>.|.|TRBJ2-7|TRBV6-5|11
CASRGGYEQYF
TGTGCCAGCAGGGGCGGGTACGAGCAGTACTTC
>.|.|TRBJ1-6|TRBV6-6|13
CAAGTTYNSPLHF
TGTGCCGCGGGGACAACCTATAATTCACCCCTCCACTTT
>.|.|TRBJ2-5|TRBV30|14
CAWSDGYERKTQYF
TGTGCCTGGAGTGACGGATATGAGAGAAAGACCCAGTACTTC
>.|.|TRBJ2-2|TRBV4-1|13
CATRDGNTGELFF
TGCGCCACCAGGGACGGAAACACCGGGGAGCTGTTTTTT
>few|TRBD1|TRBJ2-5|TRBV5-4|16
CASSPGTGGIGETQYF
TGTGCCAGCAGCCCCGGGACAGGGGGCATTGGAGAGACCCAGTACTTC
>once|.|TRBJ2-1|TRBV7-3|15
CASSLGASSYNEQFF
TGTGCCAGCAGCTTAGGGGCGAGCTCCTACAATGAGCAGTTCTTC
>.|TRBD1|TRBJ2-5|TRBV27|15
CASSSGTGGQETQYF
TGTGCCAGCAGTTCCGGTACAGGGGGGCAAGAGACCCAGTACTTC
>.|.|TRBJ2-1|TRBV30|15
CAWSVGHLSYNEQFF
TGTGCCTGGAGTGTCGGACATCTCTCCTACAATGAGCAGTTCTTC
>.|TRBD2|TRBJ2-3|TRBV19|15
CASSITSGRADTQYF
TGTGCCAGTAGTATTACTAGCGGGAGGGCAGATACGCAGTATTTT
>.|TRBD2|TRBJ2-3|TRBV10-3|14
CAISTSGLTDTQYF
TGTGCCATCAGTACTAGCGGTCTCACAGATACGCAGTATTTT
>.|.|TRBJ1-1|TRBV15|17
CATSRDTGFGMNTEAFF
TGTGCCACCAGCAGAGATACAGGGTTCGGCATGAACACTGAAGCTTTCTTT
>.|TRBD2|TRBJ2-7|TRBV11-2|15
CASSFGLAGWAEQYF
TGTGCCAGCAGCTTTGGACTAGCGGGATGGGCCGAGCAGTACTTC
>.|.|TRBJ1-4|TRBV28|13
CASSLSRAEKLFF
TGTGCCAGCAGTTTATCCCGGGCCGAAAAACTGTTTTTT
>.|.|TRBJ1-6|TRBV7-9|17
CASSLVGRSDFNSPLHF
TGTGCCAGCAGCTTAGTCGGAAGATCGGATTTTAATTCACCCCTCCACTTT
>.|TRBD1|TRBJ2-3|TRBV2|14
CASSDRASTDTQYF
TGTGCCAGCAGCGACAGGGCGAGCACAGATACGCAGTATTTT
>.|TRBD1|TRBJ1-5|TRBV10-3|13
CAITPGQGQPQHF
TGTGCCATCACCCCCGGACAGGGTCAGCCCCAGCATTTT
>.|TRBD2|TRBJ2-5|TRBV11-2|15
CASSLDAGAGETQYF
TGTGCCAGCAGCTTAGATGCGGGAGCCGGGGAGACCCAGTACTTC
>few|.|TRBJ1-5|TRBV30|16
CAWSVLGGEIGQPQHF
TGTGCCTGGAGTGTTTTAGGGGGTGAGATCGGTCAGCCCCAGCATTTT
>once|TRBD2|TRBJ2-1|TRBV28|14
CASSFPSGRDEQFF
TGTGCCAGCAGTTTCCCTAGCGGGAGAGATGAGCAGTTCTTC
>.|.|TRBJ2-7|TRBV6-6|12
CASSPASYEQYF
TGTGCCAGCAGTCCGGCTTCCTACGAGCAGTACTTC
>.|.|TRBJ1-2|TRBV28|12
CASSYRSTGYTF
TGTGCCAGCAGTTACCGGTCCACTGGCTACACCTTC
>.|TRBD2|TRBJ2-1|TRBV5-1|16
CASSLMSSGNYNEQFF
TGCGCCAGCAGCTTGATGAGTAGCGGGAACTACAATGAGCAGTTCTTC
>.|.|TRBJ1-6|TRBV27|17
CASSLYSVFAYNSPLHF
TGTGCCAGCAGTTTATACTCAGTTTTCGCCTATAATTCACCCCTCCACTTT
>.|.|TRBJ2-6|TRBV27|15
CASSFGASGANVLTF
TGTGCCAGCAGTTTCGGGGCCTCTGGGGCCAACGTCCTGACTTTC
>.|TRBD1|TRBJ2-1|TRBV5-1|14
CASSDRTGRIEQFF
TGCGCCAGCAGCGACAGGACAGGGCGGATTGAGCAGTTCTTC
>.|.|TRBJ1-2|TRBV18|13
CASSPPRVYGYTF
TGTGCCAGCTCACCACCGCGTGTCTATGGCTACACCTTC
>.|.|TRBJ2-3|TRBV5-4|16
CASSFLGRAGSDTQYF
TGTGCCAGCAGCTTCCTGGGCAGGGCTGGGTCAGATACGCAGTATTTT
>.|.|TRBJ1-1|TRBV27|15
CASRDSLEVNTEAFF
TGTGCCAGCAGGGACAGCTTGGAGGTGAACACTGAAGCTTTCTTT
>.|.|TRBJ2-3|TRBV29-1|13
CSVAGAGTDTQYF
TGCAGCGTTGCGGGAGCGGGCACAGATACGCAGTATTTT
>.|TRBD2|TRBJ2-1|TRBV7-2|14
CASSLFREGPEQFF
TGTGCCAGCAGCTTATTTCGGGAGGGCCCCGAGCAGTTCTTC
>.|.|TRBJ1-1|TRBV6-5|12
CASSYRGAEAFF
TGTGCCAGCAGTTACCGGGGGGCTGAAGCTTTCTTT
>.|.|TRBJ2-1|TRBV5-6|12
CASSLVTHEQFF
TGTGCCAGCAGCTTGGTGACACATGAGCAGTTCTTC
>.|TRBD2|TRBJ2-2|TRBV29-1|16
CSARGPSGRGSGELFF
TGCAGCGCGCGTGGGCCTAGCGGGAGAGGTAGCGGGGAGCTGTTTTTT
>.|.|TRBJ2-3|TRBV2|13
CASSSDLTDTQYF
TGTGCCAGCAGTTCCGACCTCACAGATACGCAGTATTTT
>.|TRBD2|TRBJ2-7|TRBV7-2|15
CASSLMVAGGKEQYF
TGTGCCAGCAGCTTAATGGTAGCGGGGGGGAAGGAGCAGTACTTC
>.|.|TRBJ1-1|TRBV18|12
CASSPENTEAFF
TGTGCCAGCTCACCAGAGAACACTGAAGCTTTCTTT
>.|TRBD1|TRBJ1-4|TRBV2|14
CASTFDRELEKLFF
TGTGCCAGCACCTTCGACAGGGAACTAGAAAAACTGTTTTTT
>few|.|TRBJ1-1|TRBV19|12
CASRRENTEAFF
TGTGCCAGTAGGCGGGAGAACACTGAAGCTTTCTTT
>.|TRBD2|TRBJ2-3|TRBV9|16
CASSARGRGDTDTQYF
TGTGCCAGCAGCGCTCGAGGGAGGGGAGACACAGATACGCAGTATTTT
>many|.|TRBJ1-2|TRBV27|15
CASSPPGRLAYGYTF
TGTGCCAGCAGTCCCCCGGGGAGGCTGGCCTATGGCTACACCTTC